Reported below is one T cell receptor (beta chain). This clone was counted at least ten times. Its target antigen remains unknown. No base quality values were provided; no much bigger clone lies one nucleotide off. The data were taken from a study of T cells after posttransplantation cyclophosphamide (dated by TCRdb to about 2016). In the study overall: Using TRB sequencing, the study followed how the T cell repertoire rebuilt after myeloablative bone marrow transplantation with posttransplantation cyclophosphamide given as GVHD prophylaxis. Samples from 35 PTCy-treated patients, along with samples from 15 to 20 of their related bone marrow donors, underwent antigen receptor sequencing. Blood from every one of the approximately 33 PTCy patients who had 1-year posttransplant specimens underwent TRB sequencing. Up to 3 additional blood samples from 2 to 5.2 years after transplant were also TRB-sequenced in 3 patients, as was pretransplant blood from several patients. TRA and TRB clonality were tightly correlated in several samples, so subsequent TCR analyses focused on TRB only. Public TRB sequences were searched against a database of over 3,000 sequences associated with responses to pathogens, tumor antigens, self-antigens and alloantigens.

TRB sequencing was run on genomic DNA with either the immunoSEQ assay at survey resolution or the hsTCRB kit. Per the original workflow: The immunoSEQ software was used for initial read processing, and the LymphoSeq R package was used for repertoire analyses. Clonality was calculated as 1 minus normalized Shannon entropy, and the Gini coefficient was also calculated for each TRB dataset. Phenotypes of unsorted samples were inferred by mapping TRB sequences from sorted subsets of the recipient or donor onto unsorted samples of the same recipient. Here the immuneACCESS table is served through TCRdb, limited to in-frame sequences with V and J called. Missing clones are a known gap in these copies; in checked studies unresolved V genes cover under half, and the rest lacks a known reason. That table is the source of V, J and clone size, and D and trimming were worked out from the DNA. The table gives approximately 35,000 clones for this sample, with none occurring only once. The top ten clones comprise 4% to 5.5% of the sample.

Study-wide conclusions, independent of this receptor: Across the roughly 40 patients, TRB clonality was highly associated with recipient CMV seropositivity and CMV reactivation, and diversity with PTCy was similar to that in the CNI/methotrexate controls. Donor-recipient similarity was low at 1-2 months but rose over the first year, and later blood repertoires were often dominated by donor CD8+ memory clones. The TRB repertoires of T cells infiltrating skin or GI tract showed only limited overlap with the TRB repertoires of T cells in blood.

Peripheral blood samples were provided by related bone marrow donors on the day of marrow donation. Peripheral blood and bone marrow mononuclear cells were isolated by Ficoll-Hypaque density centrifugation and were cryopreserved. In the germline V gene, CDR1 corresponds to SGDLS and CDR2 to YYNGEE. Reading from cysteine to phenylalanine, the CDR3 counts 13 amino acids. Of the read, only the CDR3 DNA is kept; its 39 bases are in frame from base 1. The trim is 0 bases for V and 9 bases for J, with a gap of 7 bases between the germline ends. The sample was PBMCs. Here the chain combines TRBV9 and TRBJ1-6; the D gene cannot be named for sure. This TCR was recovered from a woman in her twenties or thirties in good health and a related stem cell transplant donor. The CDR3 region: CASSVVPGSPLHF. DNA sequence: TGTGCCAGCAGCGTAGTTCCGGGTTCACCCCTCCACTTT. Outside the CDR3, residues come from the reference TRBV9 and TRBJ1-6 proteins, so the full variable domain is: DSGVTQTPKHLITATGQRVTLRCSPRSGDLSVYWYQQSLDQGLQFLIQYYNGEERAKGNILERFSAQQFPDLHSELNLSSLELGDSALYFCASSVVPGSPLHFGNGTRLTVT.